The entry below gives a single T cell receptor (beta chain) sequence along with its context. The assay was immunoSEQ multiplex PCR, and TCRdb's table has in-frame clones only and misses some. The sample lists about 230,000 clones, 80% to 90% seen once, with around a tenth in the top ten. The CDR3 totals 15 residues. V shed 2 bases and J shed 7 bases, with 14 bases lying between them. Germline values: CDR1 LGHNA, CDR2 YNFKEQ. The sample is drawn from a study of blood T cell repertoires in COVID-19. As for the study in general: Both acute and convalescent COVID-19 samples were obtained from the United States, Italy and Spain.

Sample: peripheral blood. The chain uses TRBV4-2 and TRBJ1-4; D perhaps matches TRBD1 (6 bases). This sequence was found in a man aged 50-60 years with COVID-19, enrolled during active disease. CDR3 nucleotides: TGTGCCAGCAGCCAAAAGAGGGGGAACGGTGAAAAACTGTTTTTT. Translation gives CASSQKRGNGEKLFF.